This TCR beta chain was sequenced during a study of cytomegalovirus exposure and HLA in healthy donors. Trimming left V 4 bases short and J 0 bases short, with 16 bases between. Germline V gene sequence: CDR1 SGHTA, CDR2 FQGNSA. CDR3 size: 17 residues. Amplification used 60 Vbeta primers and 13 Jbeta primers. Sequencing was performed with immunoSEQ multiplex PCR; in TCRdb, only in-frame clones are kept and a portion is missing. Altogether 150,000 to 200,000 clones are present, around 83% being singletons, with the ten largest covering about 0.8%. The rearrangement joins TRBV7-2 to TRBJ1-3; D gene uncertain. Sequenced input: PBMCs. The clonotype originates from a young woman in good health and CMV-seronegative. The CDR3 sequence: CASSSNILLSSGNTIYF. CDR3 coding DNA: TGTGCCAGCAGCTCCAATATTTTACTTAGCTCTGGAAACACCATATATTTT. Full variable domain (missing parts from reference TRBV7-2 and TRBJ1-3): GAGVSQSPSNKVTEKGKDVELRCDPISGHTALYWYRQSLGQGLEFLIYFQGNSAPDKSGLPSDRFSAERTGGSVSTLTIQRTQQEDSAVYLCASSSNILLSSGNTIYFGEGSWLTVV.